This T cell receptor (beta chain) was sequenced in a study of CD8+CD57+ T cells in acquired aplastic anemia. About the study: Sorted CD4+ plus CD8+ cells gave DNA averaging around 3.2 ug. As sequenced from healthy donors, CD4+ cells averaged roughly 10 million reads.

This clonotype was detected a few times. Its specificity is unknown. V dropped 6 bases and J dropped 5 bases, with 4 bases sitting between them. Germline loops: CDR1 SNHLY, CDR2 FYNNEI. This CDR3 is 11 amino acids long. Study observations and caveats: Roughly 29 was the count of CD8+ CDR3 sequences that patients shared with controls. No significant patient-versus-control difference appeared in CD8+ Simpson's diversity.

Profiling that covered TCR beta VDJ and CDR3 relied on genomic DNA as its template. From the reads, TCRdb called clonotypes with MiXCR, one entry per CDR3 protein. The data contain 200,000 to 250,000 distinct CDR3 sequences, 30% to 40% of them singletons. The sequencing sample was made of sorted CD4+, CD8+, or CD8+CD57+ T cells (not recorded which) from PBMCs. V usage is TRBV2 and J usage is TRBJ2-2; unclear D gene. The receptor was isolated from a human donor in good health, serving as a control. The CDR3 sequence is CASRGTGELFF. CDR3 nucleotide sequence: TGTGCCAGCAGGGGGACCGGGGAGCTGTTTTTT.